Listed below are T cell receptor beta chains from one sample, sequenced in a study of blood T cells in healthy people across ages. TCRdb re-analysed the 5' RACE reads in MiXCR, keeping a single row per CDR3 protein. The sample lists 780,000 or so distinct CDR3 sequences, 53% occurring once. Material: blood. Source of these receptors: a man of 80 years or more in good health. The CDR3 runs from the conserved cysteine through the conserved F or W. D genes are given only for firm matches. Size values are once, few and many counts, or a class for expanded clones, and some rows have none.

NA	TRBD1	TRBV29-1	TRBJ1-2	TGCAGCGTTTCAGGGGGGGCCGCCTATGGCTACACCTTC	CSVSGGAAYGYTF
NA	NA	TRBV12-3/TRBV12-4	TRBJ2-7	TGTGCCAGCAGTTTAAAGGTCGGCGGGACCGGGACCTACGAGCAGTACTTC	CASSLKVGGTGTYEQYF
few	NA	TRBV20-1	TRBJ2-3	TGCAGTGCTAGTCCTACCCAGGGGGGAGATACGCAGTATTTT	CSASPTQGGDTQYF
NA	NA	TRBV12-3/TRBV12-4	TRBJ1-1	TGTGCCAGCAAACGGGTCATGAACACTGAAGCTTTCTTT	CASKRVMNTEAFF
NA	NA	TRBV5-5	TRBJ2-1	TGTGCCAGCAGCTTCCCGGAGGGACGATCGCAGTTCTTC	CASSFPEGRSQFF
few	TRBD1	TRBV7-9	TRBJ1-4	TGTGCCAGCAGCACCGCGGGACAGACTACTGAAAAACTGTTTTTT	CASSTAGQTTEKLFF
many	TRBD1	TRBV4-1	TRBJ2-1	TGCGCCAGCAGCCAACGACAGGGGAGCTATGAGCAGTTCTTC	CASSQRQGSYEQFF
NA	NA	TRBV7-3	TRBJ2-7	TGTGCCAGCAGTGAGGCAGGGGTCTACGAGCAGTACTTC	CASSEAGVYEQYF
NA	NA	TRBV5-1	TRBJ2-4	TGCGCCAGCAGCTTGTCATCCCTCGAAAACATTCAGTACTTC	CASSLSSLENIQYF
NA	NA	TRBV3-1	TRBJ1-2	TGTGCCAGCAGCCAAGGAGATAGTTCCTATGGCTACACCTTC	CASSQGDSSYGYTF
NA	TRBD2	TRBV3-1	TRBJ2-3	TGTGCCAGCAGCCAAGATCCTAGCGGTAGCACAGATACGCAGTATTTT	CASSQDPSGSTDTQYF
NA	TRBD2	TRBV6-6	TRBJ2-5	TGTGCCAGCAGTTACTCGAGGGCTAGCGGTTTCCAAGAGACCCAGTACTTC	CASSYSRASGFQETQYF
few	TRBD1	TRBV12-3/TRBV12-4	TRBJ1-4	TGTGCCAGCAGTTTCACAGGGGTTGAAAAACTGTTTTTT	CASSFTGVEKLFF
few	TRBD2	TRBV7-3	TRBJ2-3	TGTGCCAGCAGCTTAAGCGGGAGGGGTACAGATACGCAGTATTTT	CASSLSGRGTDTQYF
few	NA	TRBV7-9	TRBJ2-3	TGTGCCAGCAGCTTTCGCGTCGGGAGTGTGGATACGCAGTATTTT	CASSFRVGSVDTQYF
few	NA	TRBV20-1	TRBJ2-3	TGCAGTGCTACTCGCAGGGGCAGCGGCACAGATACGCAGTATTTT	CSATRRGSGTDTQYF
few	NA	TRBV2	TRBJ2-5	TGTGCCAGCAGTCCCCGTGGGGCCTCGGTAGAGACCCAGTACTTC	CASSPRGASVETQYF
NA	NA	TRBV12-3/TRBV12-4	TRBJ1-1	TGTGTCAGCAGGTCGGGGCCCCTGAACACTGAAGCTTTCTTT	CVSRSGPLNTEAFF
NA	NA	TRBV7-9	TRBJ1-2	TGTGCCAGCAGCCTCGACGGTATCTATGGCTACACCTTC	CASSLDGIYGYTF
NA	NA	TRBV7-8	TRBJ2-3	TGTGCCAGCGGCCCGGGAAGGGGACGGATAAAGCACAGATACGCGTATTTT	CASGPGRGRIKHRYAYF
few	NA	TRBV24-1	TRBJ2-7	TGTGCCACCAGTGATTTGGTCATTGGAGATGAGCAGTACTTC	CATSDLVIGDEQYF
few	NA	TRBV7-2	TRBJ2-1	TGTGCCAGCAGCTTCCGACAGGGACTAGGCAATGAGCAGTTCTTC	CASSFRQGLGNEQFF
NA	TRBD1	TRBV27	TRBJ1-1	TGTGCCAGCAGTCAAGGGGGCCCGATCTCTGAAGCTTTCTTT	CASSQGGPISEAFF
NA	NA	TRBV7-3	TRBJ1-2	TGTGCCAGCAGCCGCCCGGGGGGCGATGGCTACACCTTC	CASSRPGGDGYTF
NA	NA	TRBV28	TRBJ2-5	TGTGCCAGCACCCTTCAGGGGTGGGGGACCCAGTACTTC	CASTLQGWGTQYF
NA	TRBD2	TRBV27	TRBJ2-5	TGTGCCAGCAGTTTGGGACGGGCTAGCGGGAGACATGAGCAGTACTTC	CASSLGRASGRHEQYF
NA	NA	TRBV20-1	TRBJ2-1	TGCAGTGCTAGCCAAGGGTGGGCCGGGGTCTATGAGCAGTTCTTC	CSASQGWAGVYEQFF
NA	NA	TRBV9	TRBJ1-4	TGTGCCAGCAGCGTAAATGAAGGAGAAAAACTGTTTTTT	CASSVNEGEKLFF
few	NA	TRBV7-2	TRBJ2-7	TGTGCCAGCAGCCCACGTGAAGGCCCAACCTACGAGCAGTACTTC	CASSPREGPTYEQYF
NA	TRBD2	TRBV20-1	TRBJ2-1	TGCAGTGCTATCGGGTCTAGCGGCAGCTCCTACAATGAGCAGTTCTTC	CSAIGSSGSSYNEQFF
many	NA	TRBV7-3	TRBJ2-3	TGTGCCAGCAGCGGAAATCAGGGTTCGGCAGATACGCAGTATTTT	CASSGNQGSADTQYF
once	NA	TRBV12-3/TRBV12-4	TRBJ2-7	TGTGCCAGCAGTTACAGGCAGGTCAACGAGCAGTACTTC	CASSYRQVNEQYF
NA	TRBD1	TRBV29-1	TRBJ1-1	TGCAGCGTTGAAGTCATACAGGGGATGAACACTGAAGCTTTCTTT	CSVEVIQGMNTEAFF
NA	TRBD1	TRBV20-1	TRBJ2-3	TGCAGTGCTAGTCCCGGGACAGGGGGAGATACGCAGTATTTT	CSASPGTGGDTQYF
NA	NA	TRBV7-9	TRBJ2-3	TGTGCCAGCAGGTTCCCGGGGCAGGCGAGCACAGATACGCAGTATTTT	CASRFPGQASTDTQYF
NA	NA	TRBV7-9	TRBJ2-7	TGTGCCAGCAGCCCCCCGGAGACCTACGAGCAGTACTTC	CASSPPETYEQYF
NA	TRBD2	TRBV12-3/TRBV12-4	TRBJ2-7	TGTGCCAGCAGTTTCGCGGGGGACGGGAGGGACGAGCAGTACTTC	CASSFAGDGRDEQYF
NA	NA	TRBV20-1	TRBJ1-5	TGCAGTGCTAGAGTATTAGAGAATAGCAATCAGCCCCAGCATTTT	CSARVLENSNQPQHF
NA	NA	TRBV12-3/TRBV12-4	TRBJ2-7	TGTGCCAGCAGAGAGACAGGGAGGACCTACGAGCAGTACTTC	CASRETGRTYEQYF
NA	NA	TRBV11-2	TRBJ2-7	TGTGCCAGCAGCCCCCGGGTAGCGGATGGTGAGCAGTACTTC	CASSPRVADGEQYF
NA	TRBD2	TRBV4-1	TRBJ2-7	TGCGCCAGCAGCCAAGTACCGGGACTAGCCTTTCCCTACGAGCAGTACTTC	CASSQVPGLAFPYEQYF
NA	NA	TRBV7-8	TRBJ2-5	TGTGCCAGCAGCGTAGTCGAGGGAGTGGAGACCCAGTACTTC	CASSVVEGVETQYF
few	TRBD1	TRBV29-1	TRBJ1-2	TGCAGCGTTAAAACAGACGCAGGGGGATGGGGCTACACCTTC	CSVKTDAGGWGYTF
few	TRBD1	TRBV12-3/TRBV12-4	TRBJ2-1	TGTGCCAGCAGTTTCCGACAGGGGACGGGGAATGAGCAGTTCTTC	CASSFRQGTGNEQFF
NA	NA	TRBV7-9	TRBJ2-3	TGTGCCAGCAGCTTAGCGGGGACAACCTTAACAGATACGCAGTATTTT	CASSLAGTTLTDTQYF
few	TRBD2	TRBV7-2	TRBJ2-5	TGTGCCAGCAGCCTACGACTAGCAGGGAGGAAGACCCAGTACTTC	CASSLRLAGRKTQYF
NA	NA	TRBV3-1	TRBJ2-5	TGTGCCAGCGGCGAAGCGGGAGAGACCCAGTACTTC	CASGEAGETQYF